This paragraph covers one T cell receptor beta chain sequence. The antigen remains undetermined. A much larger clone sits a single nucleotide away, making a read error possible. This record belongs to a study of T cells in Graves' hyperthyroidism and ophthalmopathy. General observations from the study: Blood also held most thyroid clonotypes expanded beyond 0.001.

Amplification of TCR beta CDR3 regions used RNA as the template. An initial round of RT-PCR targeting the TCR CDR3 relied on the HTBI primer set. Via MiXCR, TCRdb re-called the multiplex PCR reads, giving one row per CDR3 protein. The table shows roughly 570,000 distinct CDR3 sequences, with about a sixth occurring only once. The receptor was isolated from a woman aged 30 to 39 with Graves' hyperthyroidism. The sequencing input was blood.

The CDR3: CAWREGTKAFF. DNA of the CDR3: TGTGCCTGGAGAGAGGGAACTAAAGCTTTCTTT. The V gene is TRBV30, the J gene TRBJ1-1; D call uncertain. Looked up from germline, CDR1 is GTSNPN and CDR2 is SVGIG (reference sequence). Trimming took 3 bases from V and 9 from J, leaving 11 bases between them. The CDR3 runs 11 residues.